This T cell receptor beta chain was recovered during a study of blood T cells in healthy people across ages. This clonotype has only a few counts. Isolating PBMCs gave at least 7 million of these cells per sample. PCR was performed a second time for about 6 to 12 cycles using a sample-barcoded 5' primer and a J-beta primer mix. A tag from a template-switch adaptor with 12 random nucleotides marked each cDNA molecule. TCRdb called the 5' RACE reads again in MiXCR, with one record for every CDR3 protein. The sample records over 950,000 distinct CDR3 sequences, roughly two fifths being singletons. The origin of this receptor is a man between 18 and 35 years old in good health. Sequenced material: blood.

CDR3 loop: CASSLTSTYGYTF. The CDR3 bases are TGTGCCAGCAGCCTGACTTCTACCTATGGCTACACCTTC. The chain combines TRBV3-1 with TRBJ1-2; D call uncertain. The CDR3 is 13 residues long. Deletions cut 4 bases from V and 4 bases from J, with 10 bases between. The germline V gene has CDR1 LGHDT and CDR2 YNNKEL (reference sequence).